This entry is about one T cell receptor beta chain. Its antigen is undetermined. Sequencing used immunoSEQ version 4 in survey mode. Assay: immunoSEQ multiplex PCR; the TCRdb copy retains only in-frame clones and omits some. The sample includes more than 8,500 clones, roughly 84% of them seen just once. This sample is part of a study of persistence of HIV-infected CD4 T cells. Broader study findings: TCRbeta richness was lower in CMV- and Gag-responding cells than in anti-CD3/anti-CD28-responding cells. Antigen-responding cells were enriched for degenerate expanded CDR3beta sequences.

CDR1 is ENHRY and CDR2 is SYGVKD in the germline V gene. V was clipped by 0 bases and J by 2 bases, with 13 bases between them. The CDR3 contains 16 residues. Overlapping HIV-1 Gag 15-mer peptides at around 0.91 ug per peptide per mL were used. CD4+ T cells upregulating both CD40 ligand and CD69 were sorted as responding cells. Donors were HIV-1-infected adults who began suppressive ART during chronic infection. The chain is built from TRBV10-3 and TRBJ1-2; no definite D call. This sequence was found in an adult woman with HIV who was CMV-seropositive. The sample was CD4+ T cells sorted from PBMCs after 18-hour stimulation, taken from a patient who received antiretroviral therapy. CDR3 amino acids: CAISESVGLGNYGYTF. Written as DNA, the CDR3 is TGTGCCATCAGTGAGTCGGTGGGTCTGGGGAACTATGGCTACACCTTC.